What follows are 3 T cell receptor beta chains derived from one specimen sequenced in a study of shared clonotypes between healthy human individuals. The repertoire was sequenced with immunoSEQ multiplex PCR; TCRdb's copy has only in-frame clones and lacks some. The sample lists about 110,000 clones; about 63% were seen once. The sample comprised memory CD8+ T cells sorted from blood. Subset specified: CD45RO+ cells pooled with CCR7-negative TemRA cells. Receptors were obtained from a young woman in good health.

V gene TRBV19 combines with J gene TRBJ2-2; 7 bases are shared with TRBD1. The germline V gene encodes CDR1 LNHDA and CDR2 SQIVND (reference sequence). The CDR3 length is 15 residues. The trim removed 8 bases at V and 4 bases at J, leaving 10 bases unmatched. The CDR3 sequence: CASRGQPSSTGELFF. As DNA, the CDR3 is TGTGCCAGTCGGGGACAGCCTTCTTCCACCGGGGAGCTGTTTTTT.

V and J are TRBV28 and TRBJ2-7; weak D call: TRBD2 (5 bases). Germline CDR1 reads MDHEN; CDR2 reads SYDVKM. This CDR3 comprises 15 residues. V lost 4 bases and J lost 5, with 18 bases in between. The CDR3 is CASSSSGKADHEQYF. CDR3 bases: TGTGCCAGCAGTTCCTCCGGGAAAGCGGACCACGAGCAGTACTTC.

The chain joins TRBV7-8 to TRBJ2-7, with TRBD1 as a possible D gene (6 bases). The CDR3 runs to 16 residues. Germline V gene data show CDR1 as SGHVS and CDR2 as FQNEAQ. V lost 2 bases, J lost 3 bases, and 17 bases lay in between. The CDR3: CASSLLNRVGNYEQYF. The DNA of the CDR3 is TGTGCCAGCAGCTTACTGAACAGGGTTGGGAACTACGAGCAGTACTTC.